Listed below are T cell receptor beta chains from one sample, sequenced in a study of identical twins. Each CDR3 protein is one row after TCRdb ran MiXCR on the 5' RACE reads. The sample lists 700,000 or so distinct CDR3 sequences, 8.5% to 9.5% seen once, with around 0.95% in the top ten. Separately, the same data were catalogued under a study of yellow fever vaccine responses in identical twins.

What was sequenced was PBMCs. These receptors all come from a woman aged 18 to 35 in good health. CDR3s include the opening cysteine and the closing phenylalanine or tryptophan. D genes are given only for firm matches. Only part of the rows carry a size: once, few, many, or a class if the clone is expanded.

abundance	d_gene	v_gene	j_gene	CDR3aa	CDR3nt
-	TRBD2	TRBV11-2	TRBJ2-7	CASSSLAGTISYEQYF	TGTGCCAGCAGCTCTTTAGCGGGAACTATTTCCTACGAGCAGTACTTC
many	TRBD2	TRBV5-1	TRBJ2-3	CASSLVAGGHTGLGDTQYF	TGCGCCAGCAGCTTGGTAGCGGGAGGGCACACAGGCCTCGGAGATACGCAGTATTTT
few	TRBD1	TRBV15	TRBJ2-7	CATSDVRTGDSYEQYF	TGTGCCACCAGCGATGTGCGAACAGGGGACTCCTACGAGCAGTACTTC
many	TRBD2	TRBV7-2	TRBJ2-1	CASSLDSGSYYEQFF	TGTGCCAGCAGCTTAGATAGCGGGAGTTACTATGAGCAGTTCTTC
few	-	TRBV14	TRBJ1-6	CASSTTDSSPLHF	TGTGCCAGCAGTACTACCGACAGTTCACCCCTCCACTTT
few	-	TRBV20-1	TRBJ1-4	CSASNPGATNEKLFF	TGCAGTGCTAGTAATCCGGGTGCAACTAATGAAAAACTGTTTTTT
few	TRBD2	TRBV20-1	TRBJ2-7	CSAPTSARLSYEQYF	TGCAGTGCTCCTACTAGCGCCCGGCTTTCCTACGAGCAGTACTTC
many	-	TRBV4-1	TRBJ2-7	CARLPNEQYF	TGCGCCAGATTGCCTAACGAGCAGTACTTC
-	-	TRBV20-1	TRBJ1-5	CSARDVGSGQPQHF	TGCAGTGCTAGAGATGTGGGATCCGGGCAGCCCCAGCATTTT
-	-	TRBV4-1	TRBJ2-7	CASSQVEGWNEQYF	TGCGCCAGCAGCCAAGTGGAGGGGTGGAACGAGCAGTACTTC
many	-	TRBV27	TRBJ2-7	CASSLSGGGYEQYF	TGTGCCAGCAGTTTATCGGGGGGAGGCTACGAGCAGTACTTC
many	-	TRBV25-1	TRBJ2-2	CASSTTTVMNTGELFF	TGTGCCAGCAGTACGACGACAGTGATGAACACCGGGGAGCTGTTTTTT
many	-	TRBV12-3/TRBV12-4	TRBJ2-5	CASSLWSGETQYF	TGTGCCAGCAGTTTATGGTCAGGCGAGACCCAGTACTTC
few	TRBD2	TRBV25-1	TRBJ2-1	CASSDGRANNEQFF	TGTGCCAGCAGTGACGGGAGGGCCAATAATGAGCAGTTCTTC
many	TRBD1	TRBV29-1	TRBJ2-3	CSVDDRGLGDTQYF	TGCAGCGTGGATGACAGGGGGCTGGGAGATACGCAGTATTTT
few	-	TRBV6-5	TRBJ2-7	CASSYIKGLLLIKQYF	TGTGCCAGCAGTTACATCAAGGGACTTCTTCTTATTAAGCAGTACTTC
many	-	TRBV5-1	TRBJ1-1	CASSRGRVDMENTEAFF	TGCGCCAGCAGTCGGGGCAGGGTGGACATGGAGAACACTGAAGCTTTCTTT
-	-	TRBV6-2/TRBV6-3	TRBJ2-7	CASSYVASYEQYF	TGTGCCAGCAGTTACGTGGCCTCCTACGAGCAGTACTTC
few	-	TRBV28	TRBJ1-5	CASSQDRSNQPQHF	TGTGCCAGCAGTCAGGATCGAAGCAATCAGCCCCAGCATTTT
few	TRBD1	TRBV7-8	TRBJ2-7	CASSIKQGAKSYEQYF	TGTGCCAGCAGCATTAAACAGGGGGCGAAGTCGTACGAGCAGTACTTC
-	-	TRBV12-3/TRBV12-4	TRBJ1-1	CASSRGSMNTEAFF	TGTGCCAGCAGTAGGGGCTCAATGAACACTGAAGCTTTCTTT
many	-	TRBV7-3	TRBJ2-7	CASSSGGGYEQYF	TGTGCCAGCAGCTCAGGTGGCGGCTACGAGCAGTACTTC
many	-	TRBV7-6	TRBJ1-6	CASSLAAGSYNSPLHF	TGTGCCAGCAGCTTAGCTGCGGGCTCCTATAATTCACCCCTCCACTTT
-	TRBD2	TRBV11-2	TRBJ2-7	CASSVGTSGAPYEQYF	TGTGCCAGCAGCGTCGGGACTAGCGGGGCCCCCTACGAGCAGTACTTC
few	-	TRBV7-9	TRBJ1-1	CASSKSWGNTEAFF	TGTGCCAGCAGCAAGAGTTGGGGGAACACTGAAGCTTTCTTT
many	TRBD2	TRBV6-4	TRBJ2-1	CASRATSGGGNEQFF	TGTGCCAGCAGAGCTACTAGCGGGGGGGGTAATGAGCAGTTCTTC
few	TRBD1	TRBV7-2	TRBJ2-7	CASSWRDRGYEQYF	TGTGCCAGCAGCTGGAGGGACAGGGGTTACGAGCAGTACTTC
few	-	TRBV16	TRBJ1-1	CASSQESGTEAFF	TGTGCCAGCAGCCAAGAGTCGGGCACTGAAGCTTTCTTT
many	-	TRBV12-3/TRBV12-4	TRBJ1-2	CASSNDGVNYGYTF	TGTGCCAGCAGCAACGACGGAGTTAACTATGGCTACACCTTC
many	TRBD2	TRBV5-1	TRBJ2-3	CASSLDLSGGSTDTQYF	TGCGCCAGCAGCTTGGACCTTAGCGGGGGGAGCACAGATACGCAGTATTTT
-	-	TRBV7-9	TRBJ2-1	CASSTSRGSSYNEQFF	TGTGCCAGCAGTACCTCTAGAGGGTCCTCCTACAATGAGCAGTTCTTC
few	-	TRBV29-1	TRBJ2-1	CSVVGVPSSYNEQFF	TGCAGCGTTGTCGGTGTCCCGAGCTCCTACAATGAGCAGTTCTTC
many	TRBD1	TRBV28	TRBJ1-5	CASSLWGQGNNQPQHF	TGTGCCAGCAGTTTATGGGGACAGGGCAATAATCAGCCCCAGCATTTT
many	-	TRBV12-3/TRBV12-4	TRBJ2-3	CASSISGKGPQYF	TGTGCCAGCAGCATCTCAGGGAAGGGTCCGCAGTATTTT
-	-	TRBV29-1	TRBJ2-5	CSVEDLRFETQYF	TGCAGCGTTGAAGATTTAAGGTTTGAGACCCAGTACTTC
few	-	TRBV29-1	TRBJ2-6	CSAANSGANVLTF	TGCAGCGCCGCTAACTCTGGGGCCAACGTCCTGACTTTC
many	-	TRBV29-1	TRBJ1-1	CSVRQIQNTEAFF	TGCAGCGTTCGGCAGATCCAGAACACTGAAGCTTTCTTT
few	-	TRBV5-1	TRBJ1-4	CASSPQGSRGEKLFF	TGCGCCAGCAGCCCCCAGGGAAGTAGAGGAGAAAAACTGTTTTTT
few	-	TRBV28	TRBJ2-1	CASSTDTSYNEQFF	TGTGCCAGCAGTACTGACACCTCCTACAATGAGCAGTTCTTC
few	-	TRBV29-1	TRBJ2-3	CSVERPKVDTQYF	TGCAGCGTTGAACGGCCAAAAGTTGATACGCAGTATTTT
many	-	TRBV3-1	TRBJ2-1	CASSQVPGVGEQFF	TGTGCCAGCAGCCAAGTTCCAGGGGTGGGCGAGCAGTTCTTC
few	-	TRBV4-1	TRBJ1-2	CASSQDGEGGNYGYTF	TGCGCCAGCAGCCAAGACGGGGAAGGGGGGAACTATGGCTACACCTTC
-	TRBD1	TRBV12-3/TRBV12-4	TRBJ2-7	CASRSRDRGIYEQYF	TGTGCCAGCAGGAGCCGGGACAGGGGTATCTACGAGCAGTACTTC
few	TRBD2	TRBV4-3	TRBJ2-7	CASSRLAGGGYEQYF	TGCGCCAGCAGCCGCCTAGCGGGAGGAGGCTACGAGCAGTACTTC
few	TRBD2	TRBV11-2	TRBJ2-3	CASSWGLAPDTQYF	TGTGCCAGCAGCTGGGGACTAGCGCCAGATACGCAGTATTTT
-	TRBD2	TRBV4-1	TRBJ2-1	CASSQEAGAPSYNEQFF	TGCGCCAGCAGCCAAGAAGCGGGGGCTCCCTCCTACAATGAGCAGTTCTTC
-	TRBD1	TRBV29-1	TRBJ2-1	CSVLTSQGAFF	TGCAGCGTCCTGACATCCCAGGGGGCGTTCTTC
-	-	TRBV7-2	TRBJ2-3	CASSLVVGYGADTQYF	TGTGCCAGCAGCTTAGTAGTGGGGTATGGCGCAGATACGCAGTATTTT
-	-	TRBV12-3/TRBV12-4	TRBJ1-1	CASSLAVVGQMNTEAFF	TGTGCCAGCAGTTTAGCGGTTGTTGGACAGATGAACACTGAAGCTTTCTTT
few	TRBD1	TRBV5-1	TRBJ1-5	CASSFGQGVQPQHF	TGCGCCAGCAGCTTCGGACAGGGGGTTCAGCCCCAGCATTTT
-	TRBD2	TRBV7-9	TRBJ2-5	CASSWTSGREETQYF	TGTGCCAGCAGTTGGACTAGCGGGAGAGAGGAGACCCAGTACTTC
-	TRBD2	TRBV20-1	TRBJ2-1	CSAILTSGRMEQFF	TGCAGTGCTATCTTGACTAGCGGGAGGATGGAGCAGTTCTTC
few	TRBD2	TRBV18	TRBJ2-7	CASSPPGLAGGLYEQYF	TGTGCCAGCTCACCCCCGGGGCTAGCGGGGGGCCTCTACGAGCAGTACTTC
many	TRBD2	TRBV27	TRBJ2-7	CASSPGLAAYEQYF	TGTGCCAGCAGTCCGGGACTAGCGGCCTACGAGCAGTACTTC
-	-	TRBV30	TRBJ2-2	CAWSGGRAGELFF	TGTGCCTGGAGTGGGGGTAGGGCCGGGGAGCTGTTTTTT
-	-	TRBV28	TRBJ2-1	CASSSPGTAAGEFF	TGTGCCAGCAGTTCTCCCGGGACGGCTGCCGGCGAGTTCTTC
many	TRBD1	TRBV6-1	TRBJ1-2	CASSDRGPSFYGYTF	TGTGCCAGCAGCGACAGGGGACCTTCATTCTATGGCTACACCTTC
-	TRBD2	TRBV5-4	TRBJ2-3	CASSSTSVDTQYF	TGTGCCAGCAGCTCAACTAGCGTAGATACGCAGTATTTT
few	-	TRBV28	TRBJ2-7	CASPDSAERAYEQYF	TGTGCCAGCCCCGATTCCGCAGAACGGGCCTACGAGCAGTACTTC
many	TRBD2	TRBV20-1	TRBJ2-1	CSASSAGGFEQFF	TGCAGTGCTAGCTCAGCGGGAGGTTTTGAGCAGTTCTTC